This entry is about one T cell receptor (beta chain). This clonotype was detected many times. It lacks a known antigen. Per-nucleotide qualities are absent, and no much larger clonotype sits a single base away. The data were obtained in a study of T cells in Graves' hyperthyroidism and ophthalmopathy (dated by TCRdb to between 2019 and 2020). Some background on the complete study: Peripheral blood samples were taken at the time of initial diagnosis, prior to any treatment. A discovery cohort of roughly 96 patients, approximately 45 with Graves' ophthalmopathy and fewer than 65 with stable Graves' hyperthyroidism, was used to find distinguishing TCR V-J signatures. Whether ophthalmopathy could be predicted prospectively was tested in an independent validation cohort made up of fewer than 20 hyperthyroidism patients plus 17 patients who later progressed to ophthalmopathy. The 100 or so discovery patients were randomly divided into training and test sets at a 7:3 ratio. In roughly six Graves' hyperthyroidism patients, the study also compared T-cell repertoires from thyroid tissue with T-cell repertoires from blood. After sampling, hyperthyroidism patients received methimazole starting at 30 mg daily, and ophthalmopathy patients received high-dose intravenous methylprednisolone. The paper describes TCR Vbeta CDR3 sequencing of 135 peripheral blood samples, made up of roughly 40 ophthalmopathy patients, some 80 hyperthyroidism patients and about 17 progressor patients.

Study-wide conclusions, independent of this receptor: Sample size was not statistically predetermined, and investigators were not blinded to group allocation. Most expanded thyroid clonotypes (frequency above 0.001) were also detected in blood, suggesting blood repertoires may reflect thyroid immune responses. A model built on a 13 V-J signature distinguished ophthalmopathy from stable hyperthyroidism, reaching around 88% sensitivity and around 81% specificity in cross-validation and 80%/75% in testing. During validation, the model predicted progression to ophthalmopathy a median of about 6.5 months ahead of onset, with roughly 65% sensitivity and around 73% specificity.

The TCR beta CDR3 regions were amplified from the RNA transcripts. For the first round of RT-PCR on the TCR CDR3, the HTBI primer set was used together with the Qiagen OneStep RT-PCR kit. Libraries were constructed in a second round of multiplex PCR, after which size selection and purification were carried out. Paired-end sequencing of the libraries was performed with 100 bp reads on an Illumina HiSeq2000. The authors' analysis ran thus. Raw data were processed with SOAPnuke, discarding reads with adapters, uncalled bases, mean Phred below 15, or no exact constant-primer or identifier match. High-quality paired reads were merged with COPE v1.2.5, and unique nucleotide sequences were defined as clonotypes. MiTCR v1.1 was used to align the clonotypes against IMGT TRBV, TRBD and TRBJ reference segments. Analysis was restricted to V-J combinations with a frequency above 0.0001, which covered about 99% of repertoires. A TCS score was defined as the ratio between F50 (clonal expansion) and ExV (chaos), using BLOSUM62-based TCRdist between CDR3 peptides within each V-J. Welch's t-statistics and random forest reduced some 510 V-J features to about 13, which were used in a naive Bayes classifier (R e1071). Starting from the raw public reads, TCRdb applied fastp trimming at Q25, assembled clones with MiXCR and retained in-frame beta chains. Under each unique CDR3 protein, matching rows form one entry showing the most common genes and DNA. These V and J calls rely on TCRdb rather than the paper's analysis. In all, the sample holds roughly 330,000 distinct CDR3 sequences, and about 15% of those were seen once. Approximately 31% of the sample lies in the top ten.

A patient counted as having stable Graves' hyperthyroidism if no progression to ophthalmopathy occurred over 18 months of follow-up. Hyperthyroidism patients were newly diagnosed, with disease duration under 2 months, and aged 18 to 65 years. Any patient with an uncontrolled infection, another autoimmune disease, pregnancy or lactation was excluded. Clinical symptoms, serum thyroxine and TRAb, thyroid ultrasound, and orbital computed tomography formed the basis for the diagnoses. PBMCs were separated from roughly 10 ml of fresh peripheral blood using Ficoll-Paque density gradient centrifugation. Trizol reagent was used to extract total RNA, and RNA quality was then checked on an Agilent 2100 Bioanalyzer. Sequencing was done on a sample of blood. The TCR originated in a young man with Graves' hyperthyroidism.

The CDR3 region: CASLRGQGVNEQFF. The DNA sequence is given as TGTGCCAGCCTCAGGGGCCAAGGGGTCAATGAGCAGTTCTTC. The sequence joins TRBV13 to TRBJ2-1; TRBD1 could be the D gene, as 6 bases match. From the germline V gene (reference sequence), CDR1 is PRHDT and CDR2 is FYEKMQ. The CDR3 runs 14 amino acids, cysteine and phenylalanine included. The DNA shown is the 42-base CDR3, in frame from base 1. V was cut back by 8 bases and J by 6 bases, leaving a gap of 17 bases between them.